This T cell receptor (beta chain) was captured by sequencing in a study of shared clonotypes between healthy human individuals. Profiling relied on immunoSEQ multiplex PCR, and the TCRdb table lists in-frame clones only, not all of them. The data show millions of clones, with over 90% seen just once and approximately 0.4% held by the top ten. There are 12 residues in the CDR3. Germline CDR1 SGHRS, CDR2 YFSETQ. V dropped 4 bases and J dropped 5 bases, with 6 bases sitting between them. Every donor, a Caucasian adult, lived in Nashville, Tennessee. Naive CD4+ cells were CD45RA-selected; the remaining cells were memory.

The clonotype was recovered from a young man in good health. Some clones in this sample may be carry-over from other donors' samples. The chain couples TRBV5-1 to TRBJ1-4; D remains unclear. Sequencing used naive CD4+ T cells from PBMCs. The subset was: CD45RA+ positively selected. CDR3 amino acids: CASSRANEKLFF. The CDR3 bases are TGCGCCAGCAGCCGAGCAAATGAAAAACTGTTTTTT.